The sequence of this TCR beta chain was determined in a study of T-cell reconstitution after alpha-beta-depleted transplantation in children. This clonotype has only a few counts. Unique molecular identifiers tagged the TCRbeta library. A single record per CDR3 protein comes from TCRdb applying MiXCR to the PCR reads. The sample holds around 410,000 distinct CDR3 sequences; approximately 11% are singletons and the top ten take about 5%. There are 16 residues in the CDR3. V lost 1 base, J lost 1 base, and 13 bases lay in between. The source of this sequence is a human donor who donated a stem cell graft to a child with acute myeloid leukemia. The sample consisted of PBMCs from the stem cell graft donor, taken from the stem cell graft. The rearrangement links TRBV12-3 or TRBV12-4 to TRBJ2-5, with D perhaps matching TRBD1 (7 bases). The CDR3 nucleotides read TGTGCCAGCAGTTTAGAAGGAGGGACAGCCCAAGAGACCCAGTACTTC. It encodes CASSLEGGTAQETQYF.